The clone carrying this T cell receptor (beta chain) came up a few times. Germline lookup yields CDR1 SNHLY and CDR2 FYNNEI. The CDR3 has 15 amino acids. V was clipped by 8 bases and J by 3 bases; unmatched bases: 12. Template material for amplifying TCR beta CDR3 regions consisted of RNA transcripts. An initial round of RT-PCR targeting the TCR CDR3 relied on the HTBI primer set. One entry per CDR3 protein results from TCRdb running MiXCR on the multiplex PCR reads. The top ten hold about 73% of the sample, which has hundreds of thousands of distinct CDR3 sequences, approximately 25% seen once. The data are from a study of T cells in Graves' hyperthyroidism and ophthalmopathy.

The material sequenced was blood. The genes are TRBV2 and TRBJ2-7; 8 bases line up with TRBD2. This TCR came from a man aged 50 to 59 with Graves' hyperthyroidism. CDR3 protein: CASPPSGSYNYEQYF. CDR3 DNA sequence: TGTGCCAGCCCCCCTAGCGGGTCTTATAACTACGAGCAGTACTTC. The variable domain in full, with the rest retrieved from reference TRBV2 and TRBJ2-7, is EPEVTQTPSHQVTQMGQEVILRCVPISNHLYFYWYRQILGQKVEFLVSFYNNEISEKSEIFDDQFSVERPDGSNFTLKIRSTKLEDSAMYFCASPPSGSYNYEQYFGPGTRLTVT.